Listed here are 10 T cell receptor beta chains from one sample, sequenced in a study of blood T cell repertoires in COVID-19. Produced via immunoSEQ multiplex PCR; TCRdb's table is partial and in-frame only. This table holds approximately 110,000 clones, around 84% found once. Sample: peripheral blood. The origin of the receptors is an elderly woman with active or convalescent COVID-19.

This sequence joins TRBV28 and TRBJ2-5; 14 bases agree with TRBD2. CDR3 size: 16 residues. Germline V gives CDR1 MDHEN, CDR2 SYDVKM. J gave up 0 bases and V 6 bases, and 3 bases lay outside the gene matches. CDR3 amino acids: CASRTSGRGYQETQYF. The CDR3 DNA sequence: TGTGCCAGCAGGACTAGCGGGAGGGGGTACCAAGAGACCCAGTACTTC.

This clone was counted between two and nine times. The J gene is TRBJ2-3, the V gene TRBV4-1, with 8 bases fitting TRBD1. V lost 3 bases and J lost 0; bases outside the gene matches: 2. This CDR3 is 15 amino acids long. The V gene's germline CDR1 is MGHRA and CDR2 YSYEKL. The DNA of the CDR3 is TGCGCCAGCAGCCAGGGACAGGAGAGCACAGATACGCAGTATTTT. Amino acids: CASSQGQESTDTQYF.

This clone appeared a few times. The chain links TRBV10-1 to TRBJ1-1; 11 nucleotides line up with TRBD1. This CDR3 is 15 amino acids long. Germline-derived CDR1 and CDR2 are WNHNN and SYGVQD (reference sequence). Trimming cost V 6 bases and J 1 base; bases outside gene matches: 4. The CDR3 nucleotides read TGCGCCAGCAGAGGGACAGGGGGAGCGAACACTGAAGCTTTCTTT. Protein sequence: CASRGTGGANTEAFF.

This CDR3 is CASSPEAGGHYEQYF. The CDR3 DNA reads TGTGCCAGCAGCCCGGAAGCGGGAGGGCACTACGAGCAGTACTTC. The chain couples TRBV6-5 to TRBJ2-7, with 10 bases lining up with TRBD2. Per germline, CDR1 MNHEY and CDR2 SVGAGI. The CDR3 extends over 15 amino acids. V was clipped by 6 bases and J by 3 bases; unmatched bases: 8.

This CDR3 reads CASSRIGQASNGYTF. The CDR3 nucleotides read TGTGCCAGCAGCCGGATAGGACAGGCCTCAAATGGCTACACCTTC. The V gene is TRBV28, the J gene TRBJ1-2; TRBD1 agrees at 7 bases. The CDR3 has 15 residues. Germline V CDR1 and CDR2: MDHEN, SYDVKM. Germline trimming cut 6 bases from V and 6 bases from J; bases unmatched to any gene: 13.

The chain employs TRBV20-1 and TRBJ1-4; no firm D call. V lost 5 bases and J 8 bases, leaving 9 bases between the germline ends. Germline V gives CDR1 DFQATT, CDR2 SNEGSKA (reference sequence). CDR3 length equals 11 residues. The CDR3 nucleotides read TGCAGTGCTCGCGGAGGCGAAAAACTGTTTTTT. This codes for CSARGGEKLFF.

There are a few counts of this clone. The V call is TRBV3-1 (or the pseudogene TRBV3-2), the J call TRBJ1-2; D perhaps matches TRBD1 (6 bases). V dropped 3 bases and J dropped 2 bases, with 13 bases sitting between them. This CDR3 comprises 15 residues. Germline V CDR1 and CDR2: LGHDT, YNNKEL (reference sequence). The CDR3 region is CASSHSDSKNYGYTF. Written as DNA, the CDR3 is TGTGCCAGCAGCCACTCGGACAGCAAAAACTATGGCTACACCTTC.

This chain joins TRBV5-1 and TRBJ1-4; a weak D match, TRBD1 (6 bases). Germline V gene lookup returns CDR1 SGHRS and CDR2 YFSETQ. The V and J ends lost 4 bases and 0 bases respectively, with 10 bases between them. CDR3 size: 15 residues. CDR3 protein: CASSLNRATNEKLFF. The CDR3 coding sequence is TGCGCCAGCAGCCTCAACAGGGCAACTAATGAAAAACTGTTTTTT.

The DNA of the CDR3 is TGTGCCAGCAGTGATGAGAGCCCCGATCGGGGGTACTTC. Translation: CASSDESPDRGYF. This chain joins TRBV6-1 and TRBJ2-7; TRBD2 might be the D (5 bases). V lost 3 bases and J 12 bases, leaving 18 bases between the germline ends. This CDR3 comprises 13 residues. From germline, CDR1 is MNHNS and CDR2 SASEGT.

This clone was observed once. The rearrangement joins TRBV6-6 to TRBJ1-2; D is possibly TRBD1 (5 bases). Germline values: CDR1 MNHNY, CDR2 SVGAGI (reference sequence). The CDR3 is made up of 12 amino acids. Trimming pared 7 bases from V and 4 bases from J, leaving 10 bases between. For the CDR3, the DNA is TGTGCCAGCATCGGGACTGCCTATGGCTACACCTTC. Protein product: CASIGTAYGYTF.